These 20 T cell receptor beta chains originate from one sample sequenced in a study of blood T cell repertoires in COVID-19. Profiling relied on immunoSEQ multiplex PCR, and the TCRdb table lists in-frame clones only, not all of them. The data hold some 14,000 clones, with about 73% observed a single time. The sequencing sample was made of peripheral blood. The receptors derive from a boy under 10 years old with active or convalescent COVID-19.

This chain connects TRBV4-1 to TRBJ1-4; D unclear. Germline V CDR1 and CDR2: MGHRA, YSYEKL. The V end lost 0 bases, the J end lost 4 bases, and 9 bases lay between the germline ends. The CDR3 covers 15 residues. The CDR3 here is CASSQDMRLNEKLFF. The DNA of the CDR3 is TGCGCCAGCAGCCAAGATATGCGCCTTAATGAAAAACTGTTTTTT.

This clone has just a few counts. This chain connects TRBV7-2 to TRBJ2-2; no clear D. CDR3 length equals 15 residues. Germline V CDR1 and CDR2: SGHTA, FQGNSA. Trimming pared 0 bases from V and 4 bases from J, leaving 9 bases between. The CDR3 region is CASSLAHTTTGELFF. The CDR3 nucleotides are TGTGCCAGCAGCTTAGCCCACACTACCACCGGGGAGCTGTTTTTT.

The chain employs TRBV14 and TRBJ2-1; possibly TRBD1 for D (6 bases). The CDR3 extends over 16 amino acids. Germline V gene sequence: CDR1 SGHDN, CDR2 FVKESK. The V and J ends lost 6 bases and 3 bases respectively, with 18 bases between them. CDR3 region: CASSPGVGSFYNEQFF. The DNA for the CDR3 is TGTGCCAGCAGTCCAGGGGTGGGCAGTTTCTACAATGAGCAGTTCTTC.

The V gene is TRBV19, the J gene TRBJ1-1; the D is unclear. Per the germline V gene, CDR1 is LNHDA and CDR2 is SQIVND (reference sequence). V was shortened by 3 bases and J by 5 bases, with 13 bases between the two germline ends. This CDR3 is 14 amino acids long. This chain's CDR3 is CASSMWGGETEAFF. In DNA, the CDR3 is TGTGCCAGTAGTATGTGGGGAGGAGAAACTGAAGCTTTCTTT.

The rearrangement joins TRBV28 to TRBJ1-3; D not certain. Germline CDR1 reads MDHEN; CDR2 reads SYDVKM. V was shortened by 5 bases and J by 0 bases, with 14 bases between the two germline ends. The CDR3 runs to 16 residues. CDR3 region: CASSPPMHFSGNTIYF. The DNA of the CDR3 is TGTGCCAGCAGTCCACCGATGCACTTCTCTGGAAACACCATATATTTT.

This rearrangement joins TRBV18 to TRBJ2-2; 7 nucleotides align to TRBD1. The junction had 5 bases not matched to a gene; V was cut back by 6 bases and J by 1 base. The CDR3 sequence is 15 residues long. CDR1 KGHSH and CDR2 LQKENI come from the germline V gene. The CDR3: CASSPDRKNTGELFF. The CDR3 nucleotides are TGTGCCAGCTCGCCGGACAGGAAGAACACCGGGGAGCTGTTTTTT. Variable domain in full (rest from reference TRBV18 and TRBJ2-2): NAGVMQNPRHLVRRRGQEARLRCSPMKGHSHVYWYRQLPEEGLKFMVYLQKENIIDESGMPKERFSAEFPKEGPSILRIQQVVRGDSAAYFCASSPDRKNTGELFFGEGSRLTVL.

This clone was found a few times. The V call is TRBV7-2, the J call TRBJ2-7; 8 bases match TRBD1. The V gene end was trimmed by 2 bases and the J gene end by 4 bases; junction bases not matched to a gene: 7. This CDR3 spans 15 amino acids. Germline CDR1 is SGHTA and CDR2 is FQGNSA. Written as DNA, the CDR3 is TGTGCCAGCAGCTTATCTGGACAGGGCCAATACGAGCAGTACTTC. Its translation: CASSLSGQGQYEQYF. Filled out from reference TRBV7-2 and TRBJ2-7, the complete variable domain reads GAGVSQSPSNKVTEKGKDVELRCDPISGHTALYWYRQSLGQGLEFLIYFQGNSAPDKSGLPSDRFSAERTGGSVSTLTIQRTQQEDSAVYLCASSLSGQGQYEQYFGPGTRLTVT.

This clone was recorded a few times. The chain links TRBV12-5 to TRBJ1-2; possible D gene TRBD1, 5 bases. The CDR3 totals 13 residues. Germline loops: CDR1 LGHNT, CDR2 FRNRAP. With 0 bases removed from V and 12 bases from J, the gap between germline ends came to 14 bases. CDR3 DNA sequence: TGTGCTAGTGGTTTGGTACGGGGGTTCTCGCACACCTTC. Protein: CASGLVRGFSHTF. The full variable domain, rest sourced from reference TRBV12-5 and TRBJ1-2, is DARVTQTPRHKVTEMGQEVTMRCQPILGHNTVFWYRQTMMQGLELLAYFRNRAPLDDSGMPKDRFSAEMPDATLATLKIQPSEPRDSAVYFCASGLVRGFSHTFGSGTRLTVV.

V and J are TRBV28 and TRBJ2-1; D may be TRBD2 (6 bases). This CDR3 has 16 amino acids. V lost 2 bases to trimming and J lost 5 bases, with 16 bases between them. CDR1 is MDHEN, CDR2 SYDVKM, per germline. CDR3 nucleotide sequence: TGTGCCAGCAGTTTAGGGGCTTTAGGGACTGACAATGAGCAGTTCTTC. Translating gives CASSLGALGTDNEQFF. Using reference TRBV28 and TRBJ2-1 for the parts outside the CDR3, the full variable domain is DVKVTQSSRYLVKRTGEKVFLECVQDMDHENMFWYRQDPGLGLRLIYFSYDVKMKEKGDIPEGYSVSREKKERFSLILESASTNQTSMYLCASSLGALGTDNEQFFGPGTRLTVL.

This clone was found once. CDR3 in DNA: TGCAGCGTTTCGGGATCGAAGGGCCCGAACACTGAAGCTTTCTTT. Protein sequence: CSVSGSKGPNTEAFF. The V and J genes are TRBV29-1 and TRBJ1-1; D remains unclear. Trimming took off 5 bases at V and 1 base at J, with 17 bases between the two ends. Looked up from germline, CDR1 is SQVTM and CDR2 is ANQGSEA. The CDR3 contains 15 residues.

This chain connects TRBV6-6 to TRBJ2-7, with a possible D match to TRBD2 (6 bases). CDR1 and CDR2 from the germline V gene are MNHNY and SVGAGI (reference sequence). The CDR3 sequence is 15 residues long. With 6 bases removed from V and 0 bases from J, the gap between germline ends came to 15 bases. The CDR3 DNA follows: TGTGCCAGCAGCGACCCGGGACTTCGCTCCTACGAGCAGTACTTC. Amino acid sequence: CASSDPGLRSYEQYF.

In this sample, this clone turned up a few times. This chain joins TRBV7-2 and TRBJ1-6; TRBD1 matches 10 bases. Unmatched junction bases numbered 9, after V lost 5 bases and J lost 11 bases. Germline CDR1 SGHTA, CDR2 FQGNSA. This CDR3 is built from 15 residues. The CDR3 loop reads CASSARQGAIAPLHF. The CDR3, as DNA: TGTGCCAGCAGCGCTCGACAGGGGGCTATTGCACCCCTCCACTTT.

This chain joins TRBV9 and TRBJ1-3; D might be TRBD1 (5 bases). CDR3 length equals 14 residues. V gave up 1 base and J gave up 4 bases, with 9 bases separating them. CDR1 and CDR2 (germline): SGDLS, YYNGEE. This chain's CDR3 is CASSVTRAGNTIYF. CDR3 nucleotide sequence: TGTGCCAGCAGCGTAACCAGGGCCGGAAACACCATATATTTT.

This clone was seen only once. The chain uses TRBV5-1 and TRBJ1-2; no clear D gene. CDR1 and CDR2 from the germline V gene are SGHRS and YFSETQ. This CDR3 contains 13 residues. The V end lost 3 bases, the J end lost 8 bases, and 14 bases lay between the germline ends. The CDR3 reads CASSYQQSGGYTF. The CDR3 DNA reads TGCGCCAGCAGCTATCAACAGTCGGGAGGCTACACCTTC.

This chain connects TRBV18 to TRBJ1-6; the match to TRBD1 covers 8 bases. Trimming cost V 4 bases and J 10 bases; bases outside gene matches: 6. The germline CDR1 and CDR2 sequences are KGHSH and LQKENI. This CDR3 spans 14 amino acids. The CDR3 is CASSLQGVNSPLHF. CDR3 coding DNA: TGTGCCAGCTCACTACAGGGGGTAAACTCACCCCTCCACTTT.

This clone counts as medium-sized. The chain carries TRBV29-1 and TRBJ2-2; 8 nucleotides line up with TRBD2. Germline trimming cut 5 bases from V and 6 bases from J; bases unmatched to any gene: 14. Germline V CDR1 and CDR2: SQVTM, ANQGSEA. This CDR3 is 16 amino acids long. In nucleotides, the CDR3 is TGCAGCGTTTTTCAAGAGGGGACTAGAAGGCCCGGGGAGCTGTTTTTT. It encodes CSVFQEGTRRPGELFF.

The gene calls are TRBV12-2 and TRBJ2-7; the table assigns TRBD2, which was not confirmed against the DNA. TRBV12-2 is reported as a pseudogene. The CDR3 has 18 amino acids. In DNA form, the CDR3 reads TGTGCAAGTCGCTTAGATTCTTCCGGGAGATCGCTACGAGACGAGCAGTACTTC. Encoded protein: CASRLDSSGRSLRDEQYF.

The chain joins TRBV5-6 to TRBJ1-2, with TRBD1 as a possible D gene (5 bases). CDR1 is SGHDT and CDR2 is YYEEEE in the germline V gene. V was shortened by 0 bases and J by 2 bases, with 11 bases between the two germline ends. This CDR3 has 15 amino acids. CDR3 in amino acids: CASSLGGGANYGYTF. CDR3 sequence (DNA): TGTGCCAGCAGCTTGGGTGGAGGGGCGAACTATGGCTACACCTTC.

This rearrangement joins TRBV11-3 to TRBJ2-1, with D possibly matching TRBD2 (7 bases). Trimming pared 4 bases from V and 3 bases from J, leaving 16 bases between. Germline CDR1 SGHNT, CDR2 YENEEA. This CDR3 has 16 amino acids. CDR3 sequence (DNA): TGTGCCAGCAGCTCCACAGGGCCGGGGGGCTACAATGAGCAGTTCTTC. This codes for CASSSTGPGGYNEQFF. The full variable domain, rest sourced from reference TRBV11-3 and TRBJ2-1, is EAGVVQSPRYKIIEKKQPVAFWCNPISGHNTLYWYLQNLGQGPELLIRYENEEAVDDSQLPKDRFSAERLKGVDSTLKIQPAELGDSAVYLCASSSTGPGGYNEQFFGPGTRLTVL.

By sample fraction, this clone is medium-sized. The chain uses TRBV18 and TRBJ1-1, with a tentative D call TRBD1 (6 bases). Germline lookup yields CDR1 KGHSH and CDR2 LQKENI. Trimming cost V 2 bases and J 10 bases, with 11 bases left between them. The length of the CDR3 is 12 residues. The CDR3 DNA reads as TGTGCCAGCTCACCAGGGGGCTCGGGAGCTTTCTTT. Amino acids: CASSPGGSGAFF.